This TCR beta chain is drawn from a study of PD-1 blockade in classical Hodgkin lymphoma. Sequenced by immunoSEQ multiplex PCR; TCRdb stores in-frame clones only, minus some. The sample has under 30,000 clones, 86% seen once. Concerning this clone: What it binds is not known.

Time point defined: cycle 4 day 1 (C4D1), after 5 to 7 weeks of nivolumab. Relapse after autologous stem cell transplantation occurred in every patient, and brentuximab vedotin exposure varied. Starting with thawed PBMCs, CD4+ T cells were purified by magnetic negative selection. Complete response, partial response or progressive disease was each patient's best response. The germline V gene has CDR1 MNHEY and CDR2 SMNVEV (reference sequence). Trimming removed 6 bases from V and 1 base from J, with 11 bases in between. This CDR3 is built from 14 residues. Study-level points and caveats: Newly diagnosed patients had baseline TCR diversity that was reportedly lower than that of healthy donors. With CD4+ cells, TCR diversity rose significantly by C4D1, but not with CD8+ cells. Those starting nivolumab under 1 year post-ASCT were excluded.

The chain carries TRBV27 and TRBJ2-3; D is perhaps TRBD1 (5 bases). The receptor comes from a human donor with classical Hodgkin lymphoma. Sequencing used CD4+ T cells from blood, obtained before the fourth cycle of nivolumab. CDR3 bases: TGTGCCAGCAGCCCTCAACAGGGCACAGATACGCAGTATTTT. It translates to CASSPQQGTDTQYF.